These 3 T cell receptor beta chains originate from one sample sequenced in a study of blood T cell repertoires in COVID-19. The table came from immunoSEQ multiplex PCR; TCRdb's copy has only in-frame clones and leaves some out. The sample records fewer than 450,000 clones, about 90% being singletons. The sequenced material came from peripheral blood. All receptors come from a woman younger than 30 who had recovered from COVID-19.

The genes are TRBV5-1 and TRBJ1-4, with 7 bases lining up with TRBD1. The V gene's germline CDR1 is SGHRS and CDR2 YFSETQ. The V and J ends lost 0 bases and 8 bases, in that order; junction bases with no gene match: 7. This CDR3 region has 15 residues. In DNA, the CDR3 is TGCGCCAGCAGCTTGGGGGTGACAGGGTCCGAAAAACTGTTTTTT. It specifies CASSLGVTGSEKLFF.

The chain joins TRBV19 to TRBJ1-5; 8 bases line up with TRBD1. CDR3 length: 14 amino acids. CDR1 is LNHDA, CDR2 SQIVND, per germline (reference sequence). V shed 3 bases and J 10 bases; nucleotides not matched to a gene: 8. The CDR3 sequence is CASSIGQGARPQHF. CDR3 DNA: TGTGCCAGTAGTATTGGGCAGGGGGCGCGACCCCAGCATTTT.

This chain links TRBV6-2 or TRBV6-3 with TRBJ2-1, with TRBD2 matching 13 bases. This CDR3 is built from 15 residues. Germline V CDR1 and CDR2: MNHEY, SVGEGT. Losses at the gene ends were 4 bases for V and 7 bases for J; bases not matched to a gene: 4. CDR3: CASSSLAGGGNEQFF. The CDR3 region has the DNA TGTGCCAGCAGTTCACTAGCGGGAGGGGGGAATGAGCAGTTCTTC.